This T cell receptor (beta chain) comes out of a study of shared clonotypes between healthy human individuals. Generated by immunoSEQ multiplex PCR, the TCRdb table keeps only in-frame clones and is missing some. This sample has some 1,900,000 clones; approximately 94% occur once, and the top ten carry less than 1.5%. The CDR3 consists of 12 residues. The V end was cut by 1 base, the J end by 11 bases, with 9 bases between. Germline V CDR1 and CDR2: SEHNR, FQNEAQ (reference sequence). Only CD45RO-negative cells positively selected for CCR7 counted as naive CD8 cells, so terminally differentiated effector memory CD45RA+ cells were excluded.

The chain has TRBV7-9 and TRBJ1-5; D may be TRBD1 (6 bases). Sequences were obtained from naive CD8+ T cells sorted from blood. The TCR originated in a man younger than 35 in good health. In DNA form, the CDR3 reads TGTGCCAGCAGCTTAGGGGGGGCAGCCCAGCATTTT. Its translation is CASSLGGAAQHF.